This T cell receptor beta chain was captured by sequencing in a study of shared clonotypes between healthy human individuals. The germline gives CDR1 ENHRY, CDR2 SYGVKD. Trimming removed 5 bases from V and 4 bases from J, with 8 bases in between. This CDR3 contains 12 residues. Data came from immunoSEQ multiplex PCR; TCRdb stores just in-frame clones and leaves some out. The table has 500,000 to 650,000 clones, around 80% seen once; the top ten hold approximately 12%. Material for sequencing was PBMCs. The clonotype comes from a woman between 40 and 50 years old in good health. Some clones in this sample may be carry-over from other donors' samples. V usage is TRBV10-3 and J usage is TRBJ1-2; no clear D. The CDR3 bases are TGTGCCATCAGTTTACGCAGCTATGGCTACACCTTC. This codes for CAISLRSYGYTF.